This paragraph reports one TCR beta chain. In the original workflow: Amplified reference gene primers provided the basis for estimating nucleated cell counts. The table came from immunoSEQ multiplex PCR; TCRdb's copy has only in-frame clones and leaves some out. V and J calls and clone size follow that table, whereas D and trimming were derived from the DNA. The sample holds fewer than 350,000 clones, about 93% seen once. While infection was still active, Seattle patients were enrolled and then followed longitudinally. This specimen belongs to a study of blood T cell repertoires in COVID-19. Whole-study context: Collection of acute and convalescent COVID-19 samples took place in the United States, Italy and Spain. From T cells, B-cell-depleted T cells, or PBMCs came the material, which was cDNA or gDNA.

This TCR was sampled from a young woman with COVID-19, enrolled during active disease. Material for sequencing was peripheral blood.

CDR3 in DNA: TGCGCCAGCCGACCTGGGGGCGGGAGGTATGAGCAGTTCTTC. This sequence encodes CASRPGGGRYEQFF. The rearrangement joins TRBV5-1 to TRBJ2-1, with 8 nucleotides matching TRBD2. Trimming took 7 bases from V and 8 from J; bases not matched to a gene: 11. Germline V gene sequence: CDR1 SGHRS, CDR2 YFSETQ. This CDR3 spans 14 amino acids.